This T cell receptor beta chain was identified during a study of shared clonotypes between healthy human individuals. At the deep level, the assay was run. TCRdb keeps only in-frame clones here, not all; method: immunoSEQ multiplex PCR. The data contain 2.3 million or so clones, 85% to 95% of them seen just once; the ten biggest clones take up 0.3% to 0.4%. Trimming left V 1 base short and J 3 bases short, with 11 bases between. CDR3 size: 15 residues. Germline CDR1 reads SGHRS; CDR2 reads YFSETQ. The source of this sequence is a man aged 18 to 30 in good health. Some clones in this sample may be carry-over from other donors' samples. The sample consisted of naive CD4+ T cells from PBMCs. Stated subset: CD45RA+ positively selected. This rearrangement joins TRBV5-1 to TRBJ2-1, with D uncertain. This CDR3 reads CASSLNLGLYNEQFF. The DNA for the CDR3 is TGCGCCAGCAGCTTGAATCTAGGGCTCTACAATGAGCAGTTCTTC.